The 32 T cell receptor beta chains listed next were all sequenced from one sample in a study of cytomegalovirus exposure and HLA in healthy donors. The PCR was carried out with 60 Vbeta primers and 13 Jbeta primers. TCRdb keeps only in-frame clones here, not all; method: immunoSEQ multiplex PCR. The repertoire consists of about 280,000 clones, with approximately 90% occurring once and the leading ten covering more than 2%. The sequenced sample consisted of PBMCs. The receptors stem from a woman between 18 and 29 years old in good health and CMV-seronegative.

This chain's CDR3 is CASSQGLRGQYF. CDR3 DNA sequence: TGTGCCAGCAGCCAAGGACTGCGGGGGCAGTACTTC. The chain joins TRBV14 to TRBJ2-7; D possibly corresponds to TRBD2 (6 bases). This CDR3 spans 12 amino acids. The germline CDR1 and CDR2 sequences are SGHDN and FVKESK. V dropped 1 base and J dropped 9 bases, with 10 bases sitting between them.

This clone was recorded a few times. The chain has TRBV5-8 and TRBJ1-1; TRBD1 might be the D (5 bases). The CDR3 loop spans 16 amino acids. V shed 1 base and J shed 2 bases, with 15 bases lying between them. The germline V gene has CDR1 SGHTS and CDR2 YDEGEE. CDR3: CASSLLSGFVNTEAFF. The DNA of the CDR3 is TGTGCCAGCAGCTTGTTGTCAGGGTTCGTAAACACTGAAGCTTTCTTT.

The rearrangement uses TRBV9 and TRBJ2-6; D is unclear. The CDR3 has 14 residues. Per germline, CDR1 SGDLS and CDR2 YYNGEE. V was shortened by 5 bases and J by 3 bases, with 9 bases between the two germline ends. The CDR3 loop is CASRTSGGANVLTF. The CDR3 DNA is TGTGCCAGCAGAACCTCGGGTGGGGCCAACGTCCTGACTTTC.

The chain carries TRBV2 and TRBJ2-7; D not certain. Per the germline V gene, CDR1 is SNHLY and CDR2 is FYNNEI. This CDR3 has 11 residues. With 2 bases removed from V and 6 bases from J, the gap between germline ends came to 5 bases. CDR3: CASSEYGEQYF. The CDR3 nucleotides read TGTGCCAGCAGTGAATACGGCGAGCAGTACTTC.

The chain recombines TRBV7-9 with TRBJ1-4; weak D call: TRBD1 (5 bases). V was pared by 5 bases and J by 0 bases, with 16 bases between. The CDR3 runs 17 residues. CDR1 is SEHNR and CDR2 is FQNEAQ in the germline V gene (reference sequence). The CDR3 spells CASSPGDGEATNEKLFF. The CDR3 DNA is TGTGCCAGCAGCCCGGGGGACGGGGAGGCAACTAATGAAAAACTGTTTTTT.

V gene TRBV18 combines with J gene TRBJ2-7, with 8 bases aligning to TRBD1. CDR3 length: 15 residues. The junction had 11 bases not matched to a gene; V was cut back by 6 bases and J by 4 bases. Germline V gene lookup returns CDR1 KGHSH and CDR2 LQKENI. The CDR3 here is CASSPPGQALYEQYF. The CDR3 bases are TGTGCCAGCTCCCCGCCGGGACAGGCCCTATACGAGCAGTACTTC.

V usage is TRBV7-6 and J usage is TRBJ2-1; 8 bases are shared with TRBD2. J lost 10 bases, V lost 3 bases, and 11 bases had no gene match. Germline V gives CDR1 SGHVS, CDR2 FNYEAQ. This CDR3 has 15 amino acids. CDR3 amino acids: CASSFGNGGEFEQFF. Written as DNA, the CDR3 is TGTGCCAGCAGCTTCGGGAACGGGGGGGAATTCGAGCAGTTCTTC.

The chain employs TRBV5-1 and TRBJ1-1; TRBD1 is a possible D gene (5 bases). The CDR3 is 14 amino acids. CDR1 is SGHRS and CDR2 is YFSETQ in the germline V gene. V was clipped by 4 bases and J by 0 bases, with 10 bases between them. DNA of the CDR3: TGCGCCAGCAGCCAGATGACAGTGAACACTGAAGCTTTCTTT. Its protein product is CASSQMTVNTEAFF.

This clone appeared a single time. CDR3 protein: CATGGSYEQYF. The DNA for the CDR3 is TGTGCCACCGGGGGGTCCTACGAGCAGTACTTC. The chain couples TRBV7-8 to TRBJ2-7; 7 nucleotides agree with TRBD2. The trim removed 10 bases at V and 1 base at J, leaving 1 base unmatched. The CDR3 has 11 amino acids. Germline V gene lookup returns CDR1 SGHVS and CDR2 FQNEAQ. Using reference TRBV7-8 and TRBJ2-7 for the parts outside the CDR3, the full variable domain is GAGVSQSPRYKVAKRGQDVALRCDPISGHVSLFWYQQALGQGPEFLTYFQNEAQLDKSGLPSDRFFAERPEGSVSTLKIQRTQQEDSAVYLCATGGSYEQYFGPGTRLTVT.

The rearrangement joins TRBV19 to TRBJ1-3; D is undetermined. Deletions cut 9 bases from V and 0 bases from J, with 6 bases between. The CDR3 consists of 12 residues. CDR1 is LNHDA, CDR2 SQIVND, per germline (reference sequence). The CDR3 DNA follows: TGTGCCAGCCGCGGCTCTGGAAACACCATATATTTT. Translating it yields CASRGSGNTIYF.

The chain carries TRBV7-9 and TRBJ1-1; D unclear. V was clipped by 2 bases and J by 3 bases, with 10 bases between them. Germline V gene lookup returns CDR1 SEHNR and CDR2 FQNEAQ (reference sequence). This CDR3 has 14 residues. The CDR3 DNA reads TGTGCCAGCAGCTTACCTCTCGGGGACACTGAAGCTTTCTTT. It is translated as CASSLPLGDTEAFF.

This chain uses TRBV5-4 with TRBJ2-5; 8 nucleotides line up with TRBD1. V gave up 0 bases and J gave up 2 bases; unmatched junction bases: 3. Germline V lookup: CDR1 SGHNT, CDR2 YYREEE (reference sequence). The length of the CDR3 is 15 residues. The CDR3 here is CASSLGTGRQETQYF. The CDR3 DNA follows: TGTGCCAGCAGCTTGGGGACAGGGCGGCAAGAGACCCAGTACTTC.

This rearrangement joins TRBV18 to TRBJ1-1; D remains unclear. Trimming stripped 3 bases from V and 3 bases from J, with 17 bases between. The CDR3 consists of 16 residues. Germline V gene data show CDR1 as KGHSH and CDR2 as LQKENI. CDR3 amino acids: CASSPQNGVEDTEAFF. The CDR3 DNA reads TGTGCCAGCTCACCGCAAAACGGTGTGGAGGACACTGAAGCTTTCTTT.

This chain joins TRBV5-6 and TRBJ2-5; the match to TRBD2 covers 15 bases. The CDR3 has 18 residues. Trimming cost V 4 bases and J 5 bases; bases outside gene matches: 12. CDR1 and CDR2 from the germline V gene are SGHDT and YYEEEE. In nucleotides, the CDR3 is TGTGCCAGCAGCAGGGGACTAGCGGGGGGAGGTAGTATGGAGACCCAGTACTTC. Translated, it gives CASSRGLAGGGSMETQYF.

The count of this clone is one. CDR3 nucleotide sequence: TGTGCCACCAGCAGAGATCAGCGTTCTGGAAACACCATATATTTT. Its protein product is CATSRDQRSGNTIYF. The chain combines TRBV15 with TRBJ1-3; D ambiguous. V shed 0 bases and J shed 1 base, with 7 bases lying between them. CDR1 and CDR2 (germline): LNHNV, YYDKDF (reference sequence). This CDR3 contains 15 residues.

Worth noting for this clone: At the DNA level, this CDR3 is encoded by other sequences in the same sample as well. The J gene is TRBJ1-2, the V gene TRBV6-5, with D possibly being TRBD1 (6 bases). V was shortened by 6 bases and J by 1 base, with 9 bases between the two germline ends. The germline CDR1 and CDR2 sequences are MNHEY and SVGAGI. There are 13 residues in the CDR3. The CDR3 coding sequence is TGTGCCAGCAGCCGGACAGATAACTATGGCTACACCTTC. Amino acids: CASSRTDNYGYTF.

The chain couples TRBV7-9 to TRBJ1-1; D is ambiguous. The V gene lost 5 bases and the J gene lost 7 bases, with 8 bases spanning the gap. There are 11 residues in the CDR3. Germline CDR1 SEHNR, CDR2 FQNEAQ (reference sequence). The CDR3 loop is CASSHPLEAFF. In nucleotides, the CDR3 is TGTGCCAGCAGCCACCCACTTGAAGCTTTCTTT.

CDR3 residues: CASSPTGGSGYTF. The CDR3 region has the DNA TGTGCCAGCTCACCAACAGGGGGAAGTGGCTACACCTTC. The V call is TRBV18, the J call TRBJ1-2, with 8 bases identical to TRBD1. Looked up from germline, CDR1 is KGHSH and CDR2 is LQKENI. The CDR3 extends over 13 amino acids. Germline trimming cut 2 bases from V and 7 bases from J; bases unmatched to any gene: 3.

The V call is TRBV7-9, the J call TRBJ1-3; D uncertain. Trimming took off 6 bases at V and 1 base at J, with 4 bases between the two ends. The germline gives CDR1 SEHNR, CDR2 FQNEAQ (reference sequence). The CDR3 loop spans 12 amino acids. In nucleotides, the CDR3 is TGTGCCAGCAGGTATTCTGGAAACACCATATATTTT. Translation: CASRYSGNTIYF.

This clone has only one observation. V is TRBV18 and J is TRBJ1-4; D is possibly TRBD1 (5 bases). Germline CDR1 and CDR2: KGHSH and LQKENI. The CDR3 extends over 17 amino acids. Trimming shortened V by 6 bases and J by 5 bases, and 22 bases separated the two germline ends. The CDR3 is CASSPTDGYNENEKLFF. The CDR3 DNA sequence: TGTGCCAGCTCCCCGACAGACGGATATAATGAAAATGAAAAACTGTTTTTT.

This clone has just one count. In DNA form, the CDR3 reads TGTGCCAGCAGGCAGGGGACAGGGCGGTCAGATACGCAGTATTTT. Amino acids: CASRQGTGRSDTQYF. The rearrangement joins TRBV6-6 to TRBJ2-3; 9 positions agree with TRBD1. The CDR3 length is 15 residues. Looked up from germline, CDR1 is MNHNY and CDR2 is SVGAGI (reference sequence). The V segment lost 6 bases and the J segment 4 bases; nucleotides outside the gene matches: 8.

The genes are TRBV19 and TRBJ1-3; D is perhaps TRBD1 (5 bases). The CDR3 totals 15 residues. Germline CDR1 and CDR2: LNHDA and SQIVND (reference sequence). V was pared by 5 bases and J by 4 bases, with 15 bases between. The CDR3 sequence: CASSQGSLGGNTIYF. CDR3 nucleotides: TGTGCCAGTAGTCAGGGCAGCCTTGGGGGAAACACCATATATTTT.

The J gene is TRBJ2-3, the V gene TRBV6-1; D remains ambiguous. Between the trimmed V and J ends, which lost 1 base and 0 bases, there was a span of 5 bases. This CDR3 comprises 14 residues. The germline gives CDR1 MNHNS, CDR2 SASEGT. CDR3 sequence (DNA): TGTGCCAGCAGTGAAGTCAGTAGCACAGATACGCAGTATTTT. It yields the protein CASSEVSSTDTQYF.

CDR3 DNA sequence: TGTGCCAGCAGCCTGAGACAGGGGGACACTGAAGCTTTCTTT. This codes for CASSLRQGDTEAFF. V and J are TRBV7-9 and TRBJ1-1; 9 positions agree with TRBD1. Trimming removed 5 bases from V and 3 bases from J; junction bases left unmatched: 4. In germline, CDR1 is SEHNR, CDR2 FQNEAQ (reference sequence). The CDR3 has 14 amino acids.

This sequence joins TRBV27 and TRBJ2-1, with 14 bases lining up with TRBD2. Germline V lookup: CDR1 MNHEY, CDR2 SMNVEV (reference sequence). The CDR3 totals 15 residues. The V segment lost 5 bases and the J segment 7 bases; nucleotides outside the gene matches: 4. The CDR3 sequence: CASSPGTSGGNEQFF. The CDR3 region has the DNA TGTGCCAGCAGTCCCGGGACTAGCGGGGGTAATGAGCAGTTCTTC.

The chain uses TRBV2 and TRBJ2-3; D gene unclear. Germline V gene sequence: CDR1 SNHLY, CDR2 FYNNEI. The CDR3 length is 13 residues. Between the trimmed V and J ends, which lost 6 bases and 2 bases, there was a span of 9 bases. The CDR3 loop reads CASRGSLTDTQYF. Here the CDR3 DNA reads TGTGCCAGCAGGGGCTCTCTCACAGATACGCAGTATTTT.

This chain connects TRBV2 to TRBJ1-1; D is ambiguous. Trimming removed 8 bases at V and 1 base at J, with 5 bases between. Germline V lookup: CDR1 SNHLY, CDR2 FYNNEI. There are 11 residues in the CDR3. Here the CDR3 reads CASGPNTEAFF. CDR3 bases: TGTGCCAGCGGCCCGAACACTGAAGCTTTCTTT. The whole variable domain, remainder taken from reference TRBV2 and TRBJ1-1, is EPEVTQTPSHQVTQMGQEVILRCVPISNHLYFYWYRQILGQKVEFLVSFYNNEISEKSEIFDDQFSVERPDGSNFTLKIRSTKLEDSAMYFCASGPNTEAFFGQGTRLTVV.

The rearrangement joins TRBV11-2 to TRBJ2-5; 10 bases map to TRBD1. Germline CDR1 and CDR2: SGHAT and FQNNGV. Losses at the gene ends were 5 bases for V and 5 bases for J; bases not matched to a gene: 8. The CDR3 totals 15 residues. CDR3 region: CASSRWTGGLETQYF. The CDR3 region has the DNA TGTGCCAGCAGCCGATGGACAGGGGGACTCGAGACCCAGTACTTC.

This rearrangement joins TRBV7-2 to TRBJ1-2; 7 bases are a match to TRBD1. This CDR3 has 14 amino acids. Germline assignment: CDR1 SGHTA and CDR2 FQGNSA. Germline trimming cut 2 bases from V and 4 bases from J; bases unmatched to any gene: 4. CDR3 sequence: CASSLSPGGYGYTF. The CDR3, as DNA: TGTGCCAGCAGCTTAAGCCCAGGGGGCTATGGCTACACCTTC.

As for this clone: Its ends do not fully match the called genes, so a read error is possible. The CDR3 loop reads CASSIRTGEVFF. The DNA of the CDR3 is TGTGCCAGCAGCATTCGGACAGGGGAAGTTTTCTTT. The rearrangement links TRBV7-6 to TRBJ1-1; 9 nucleotides line up with TRBD1. CDR1 is SGHVS, CDR2 FNYEAQ, per germline. The CDR3 totals 12 residues.

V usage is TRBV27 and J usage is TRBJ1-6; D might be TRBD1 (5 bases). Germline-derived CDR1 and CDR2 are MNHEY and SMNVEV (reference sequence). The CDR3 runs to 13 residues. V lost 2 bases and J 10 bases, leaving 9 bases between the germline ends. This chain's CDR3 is CASSLGGGSPLHF. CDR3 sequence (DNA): TGTGCCAGCAGTTTAGGGGGGGGATCACCCCTCCACTTT.

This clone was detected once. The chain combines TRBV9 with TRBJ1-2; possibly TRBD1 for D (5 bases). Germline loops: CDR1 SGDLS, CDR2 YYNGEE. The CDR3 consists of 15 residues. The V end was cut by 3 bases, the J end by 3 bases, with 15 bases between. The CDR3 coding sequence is TGTGCCAGCAGCGGGACAAATCCGGGAGACTATGGCTACACCTTC. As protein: CASSGTNPGDYGYTF.